This is a list of T cell receptor beta chains from one sample in a study of technical replicates of blood from a few donors. Only in-frame clones appear in the TCRdb table, and some are missing; sequencing was by immunoSEQ multiplex PCR. Among more than 65,000 clones listed, 80% to 95% were seen once. Sample: T cells isolated from PBMCs. Receptor source: a human donor in good health. CDR3s include the opening cysteine and the closing phenylalanine or tryptophan. The D gene is left open where the match is weak. Some rows mark clone size as missing; the rest say once, few, many or name a class of expanded clone.

clone_size: -; v_call: TRBV7-8; d_call: TRBD2; cdr3_aa: CASSSLAGAYNEQFF
clone_size: -; v_call: TRBV27; d_call: -; cdr3_aa: CASSQGRRFEAFF
clone_size: -; v_call: TRBV27; d_call: -; cdr3_aa: CASSLGGPFTEAFF
clone_size: once; v_call: TRBV7-9; d_call: -; cdr3_aa: CASSLAVDEQYF
clone_size: -; v_call: TRBV7-2; d_call: -; cdr3_aa: CASSLAGSHFNYGYTF
clone_size: -; v_call: TRBV4-3; d_call: -; cdr3_aa: CASSQENWGREEQYF
clone_size: -; v_call: TRBV7-9; d_call: -; cdr3_aa: CASSYNTIPETQYF
clone_size: -; v_call: TRBV28; d_call: -; cdr3_aa: CASSFPEPEAFF
clone_size: -; v_call: TRBV11-3; d_call: TRBD2; cdr3_aa: CASSLFTSGSYEQYF
clone_size: few; v_call: TRBV5-1; d_call: -; cdr3_aa: CASSLAYGGLGSNTEAFF
clone_size: -; v_call: TRBV7-2; d_call: TRBD1; cdr3_aa: CASSLAPARGQFNGYTF
clone_size: -; v_call: TRBV7-3; d_call: TRBD1; cdr3_aa: CASRRTGDGELFF
clone_size: -; v_call: TRBV28; d_call: TRBD2; cdr3_aa: CASSYPGLGNTGELFF
clone_size: -; v_call: TRBV5-8; d_call: TRBD2; cdr3_aa: CASSAGTSGSNEQFF
clone_size: -; v_call: TRBV21-1; d_call: -; cdr3_aa: CASRSRRAYQPQHF
clone_size: -; v_call: TRBV5-6; d_call: TRBD1; cdr3_aa: CASSYGQGRRDEQYF
clone_size: once; v_call: TRBV6-1; d_call: -; cdr3_aa: CASRGYSGNTIYF
clone_size: -; v_call: TRBV5-6; d_call: -; cdr3_aa: CASSIREDTEAFF
clone_size: -; v_call: TRBV7-3; d_call: -; cdr3_aa: CASSSTRLGEQFF
clone_size: -; v_call: TRBV15; d_call: -; cdr3_aa: CATSLPLSEQYF
clone_size: -; v_call: TRBV29-1; d_call: -; cdr3_aa: CSVGGRGNTEAFF
clone_size: -; v_call: TRBV2; d_call: TRBD1; cdr3_aa: CASRPGTGVSGANVLTF
clone_size: -; v_call: TRBV10-3; d_call: -; cdr3_aa: CAIRGTYPDTQYF
clone_size: -; v_call: TRBV2; d_call: -; cdr3_aa: CASSVQGWDQPQHF
clone_size: -; v_call: TRBV7-9; d_call: -; cdr3_aa: CASSLAAHGNTIYF
clone_size: -; v_call: TRBV4-1; d_call: -; cdr3_aa: CASSQENSNQPQHF
clone_size: -; v_call: TRBV28; d_call: TRBD2; cdr3_aa: CAIGLAGYNEQFF
clone_size: -; v_call: TRBV5-6; d_call: -; cdr3_aa: CASSFIRGPGDTQYF
clone_size: -; v_call: TRBV29-1; d_call: -; cdr3_aa: CSVAIGQSHLFNYGYTF
clone_size: once; v_call: TRBV21-1; d_call: -; cdr3_aa: CASSKRQGRSQPQHF
clone_size: -; v_call: TRBV19; d_call: TRBD1; cdr3_aa: CASSIRGPQRSNQPQHF
clone_size: -; v_call: TRBV28; d_call: -; cdr3_aa: CASSSPPRSGNTIYF
clone_size: -; v_call: TRBV27; d_call: -; cdr3_aa: CASSLNRGGYEQYF
clone_size: -; v_call: TRBV19; d_call: TRBD1; cdr3_aa: CASSTGSGTGLSETQYF
clone_size: -; v_call: TRBV6-1; d_call: TRBD1; cdr3_aa: CASGEGQVTDTQYF